This TCR beta chain was captured by sequencing in a study of blood T cell repertoires in COVID-19. Study-level information: The samples span acute and convalescent COVID-19 from the United States, Italy and Spain.

The CDR3 spans 13 residues. Germline V CDR1 and CDR2: SGHAT, FQNNGV. With 5 bases clipped from V and 10 bases from J, the junction kept 8 bases outside the gene matches. Under the authors' procedure: Amplifying reference gene primers gave estimates of nucleated cell counts. Data came from immunoSEQ multiplex PCR; TCRdb stores just in-frame clones and leaves some out. Clone size and V and J calls were adopted from that table, with D and trimming inferred from the DNA. The data contain a few hundred thousand clones, approximately 83% of them seen just once; the ten biggest clones take up roughly 10%. The sequenced material came from peripheral blood. This receptor was taken from a man older than 75 with acute or convalescent COVID-19. The chain joins TRBV11-2 to TRBJ2-1; TRBD1 matches 7 bases. CDR3 residues: CASSHTGVREQFF. In DNA form, the CDR3 reads TGTGCCAGCAGCCACACAGGGGTTCGCGAGCAGTTCTTC.